One sample yielded the 29 T cell receptor beta chains listed below, sequenced in a study of T cell responses to AZD1222 COVID-19 vaccine. TCRdb's copy holds only in-frame clones and misses some; the assay was immunoSEQ multiplex PCR. The sample records about 73,000 clones, around 89% being singletons. Material: peripheral blood, obtained on day 0 of AZD1222 vaccination. These receptors were obtained from an adult in good health.

The V call is TRBV5-6, the J call TRBJ1-5; D not certain. Trimming left V 4 bases short and J 4 bases short, with 18 bases between. Germline V gene data show CDR1 as SGHDT and CDR2 as YYEEEE. CDR3 size: 16 residues. CDR3 in amino acids: CASSGGSGRMNQPQHF. The CDR3 nucleotides are TGTGCCAGCAGCGGCGGTTCTGGGAGGATGAATCAGCCCCAGCATTTT.

This clone has a single count. The chain uses TRBV5-1 and TRBJ2-3, with D unclear. Looked up from germline, CDR1 is SGHRS and CDR2 is YFSETQ. This CDR3 has 12 amino acids. V lost 3 bases and J lost 2, with 4 bases in between. The CDR3, as DNA: TGCGCCAGCAGCTCAGACACAGATACGCAGTATTTT. Encoded protein: CASSSDTDTQYF.

The J gene is TRBJ2-7, the V gene TRBV5-1; 10 bases agree with TRBD2. Germline V gene sequence: CDR1 SGHRS, CDR2 YFSETQ. This CDR3 has 14 amino acids. V shed 2 bases, J shed 4 bases, and the junction held 3 bases outside the gene matches. In DNA, the CDR3 is TGCGCCAGCAGCTTTAGCGGGGGGCGTTACGAGCAGTACTTC. Translation gives CASSFSGGRYEQYF.

V and J are TRBV13 and TRBJ1-2; TRBD1 is a possible D gene (6 bases). The CDR3 runs 14 residues. The germline gives CDR1 PRHDT, CDR2 FYEKMQ (reference sequence). Between the trimmed V and J ends, which lost 0 bases and 2 bases, there was a span of 7 bases. The CDR3 loop reads CASSLGGTNYGYTF. In DNA, the CDR3 is TGTGCCAGCAGCTTAGGGGGGACAAACTATGGCTACACCTTC.

V is TRBV27 and J is TRBJ2-7; the D gene is possibly TRBD2 (7 bases). This CDR3 is 16 amino acids long. V was cut by 6 bases and J by 5 bases, with 23 bases left in between. Germline-derived CDR1 and CDR2 are MNHEY and SMNVEV (reference sequence). CDR3: CASRKDGGLNVHEQYF. The CDR3 nucleotides are TGTGCCAGCAGGAAGGACGGGGGGCTGAATGTCCACGAGCAGTACTTC.

This clone was detected only once. The chain combines TRBV5-1 with TRBJ2-7; maybe TRBD2 (5 bases). This CDR3 has 15 amino acids. Germline CDR1 SGHRS, CDR2 YFSETQ. V lost 5 bases and J 3 bases, leaving 18 bases between the germline ends. For the CDR3, the DNA is TGCGCCAGCAGTCTTAGAGGTGAGGGCTTCTACGAGCAGTACTTC. This encodes CASSLRGEGFYEQYF.

Many counts were recorded for this clone. This chain uses TRBV19 with TRBJ1-4; D remains unclear. Germline V CDR1 and CDR2: LNHDA, SQIVND (reference sequence). The CDR3 spans 13 residues. The V gene lost 6 bases and the J gene lost 8 bases, with 13 bases spanning the gap. The CDR3 nucleotides are TGTGCCAGTAGGGAGCGGCAAGGGGAAAAACTGTTTTTT. It translates to CASRERQGEKLFF.

The chain joins TRBV10-3 to TRBJ1-4; TRBD1 matches at 11 bases. CDR3 length equals 14 residues. Per germline, CDR1 ENHRY and CDR2 SYGVKD. J gave up 8 bases and V 6 bases, and 5 bases lay outside the gene matches. In DNA, the CDR3 is TGTGCCATCAGCGAGGACAGGGGGCAGGAAAAACTGTTTTTT. This sequence encodes CAISEDRGQEKLFF.

This chain joins TRBV6-5 and TRBJ2-2; possibly TRBD2 for D (6 bases). The V gene lost 4 bases and the J gene lost 5 bases, with 11 bases spanning the gap. Germline assignment: CDR1 MNHEY and CDR2 SVGAGI. CDR3 length: 14 residues. CDR3 bases: TGTGCCAGCAGTTGGGGGGTTGGGACCGGGGAGCTGTTTTTT. It encodes CASSWGVGTGELFF.

This chain links TRBV7-9 with TRBJ2-7, with D perhaps given as TRBD1 or TRBD2 (5 bases each). The CDR3 runs 14 residues. Germline values: CDR1 SEHNR, CDR2 FQNEAQ (reference sequence). The V and J ends lost 3 bases and 2 bases respectively, with 11 bases between them. The CDR3 region has the DNA TGTGCCAGCAGCTTCGAGGGGAATACCTACGAGCAGTACTTC. Translation: CASSFEGNTYEQYF.

The chain combines TRBV6-1 with TRBJ1-2, with 8 bases aligning to TRBD1. Looked up from germline, CDR1 is MNHNS and CDR2 is SASEGT. With V trimmed by 1 base and J by 6 bases, 4 bases remained unmatched. The CDR3 runs 14 residues. CDR3 loop: CASSEGQGTHGYTF. The CDR3, as DNA: TGTGCCAGCAGTGAAGGACAGGGGACTCATGGCTACACCTTC.

The genes are TRBV29-1 and TRBJ2-7, with D perhaps matching TRBD2 (5 bases). V was shortened by 4 bases and J by 2 bases, with 21 bases between the two germline ends. The germline CDR1 and CDR2 sequences are SQVTM and ANQGSEA. There are 16 residues in the CDR3. The DNA of the CDR3 is TGCAGCGTTGGTATCAAGTTGGGAGCCCAACCCTACGAGCAGTACTTC. Amino acid sequence: CSVGIKLGAQPYEQYF.

The genes are TRBV27 and TRBJ1-4; D gene ambiguous. Germline assignment: CDR1 MNHEY and CDR2 SMNVEV (reference sequence). CDR3 length equals 11 residues. V lost 7 bases, J lost 8 bases, and 8 bases lay in between. CDR3 region: CASKVREKLFF. In nucleotides, the CDR3 is TGTGCCAGCAAGGTCCGGGAAAAACTGTTTTTT.

This clone was recorded only once. The chain carries TRBV5-1 and TRBJ1-5; perhaps TRBD1 as D (6 bases). Per germline, CDR1 SGHRS and CDR2 YFSETQ. The germline V and J ends were trimmed by 4 bases and 7 bases, with 12 bases remaining between them. CDR3 length: 13 amino acids. The CDR3 here is CASSPTGYQPQHF. The DNA of the CDR3 is TGCGCCAGCAGCCCTACAGGGTACCAGCCCCAGCATTTT.

The chain joins TRBV27 to TRBJ1-5; 7 nucleotides align to TRBD1. V gave up 5 bases and J gave up 7 bases; unmatched junction bases: 11. Germline V gene data show CDR1 as MNHEY and CDR2 as SMNVEV (reference sequence). The CDR3 extends over 15 amino acids. The CDR3, as DNA: TGTGCCAGCAGTGCAAGACAGGGATCTTGGCAGCCCCAGCATTTT. This codes for CASSARQGSWQPQHF.

The chain combines TRBV6-5 with TRBJ1-1; D not certain. V was clipped by 0 bases and J by 2 bases, with 7 bases between them. The CDR3 length is 14 residues. In germline, CDR1 is MNHEY, CDR2 SVGAGI. The CDR3 region is CASSYSGSNTEAFF. CDR3 coding DNA: TGTGCCAGCAGTTACTCTGGGTCCAACACTGAAGCTTTCTTT.

By proportion, this clone is medium-sized. The chain carries TRBV6-2 or TRBV6-3 and TRBJ2-7; D perhaps matches TRBD1 (6 bases). V was cut by 2 bases and J by 0 bases, with 11 bases left in between. The germline gives CDR1 MNHEY, CDR2 SVGEGT. The CDR3 is 15 amino acids. In nucleotides, the CDR3 is TGTGCCAGCAGTTACACCACGGACAGCTCCTACGAGCAGTACTTC. Its translation is CASSYTTDSSYEQYF.

The chain uses TRBV2 and TRBJ2-3, with 7 bases identical to TRBD2. Germline values: CDR1 SNHLY, CDR2 FYNNEI. The CDR3 consists of 15 residues. The J segment lost 2 bases and the V segment lost 2 bases, leaving 4 bases of the junction unmatched. The DNA for the CDR3 is TGTGCCAGCAGTGAATTGGGAGGGCCCACAGATACGCAGTATTTT. As protein: CASSELGGPTDTQYF.

V and J are TRBV10-3 and TRBJ2-2; D might be TRBD2 (5 bases). The CDR3 runs to 14 residues. V lost 0 bases and J lost 6, with 8 bases in between. The germline gives CDR1 ENHRY, CDR2 SYGVKD. The CDR3 nucleotides are TGTGCCATCAGTGAGTCGGCCGGGGCCGGGGAGCTGTTTTTT. It codes for CAISESAGAGELFF.

The V call is TRBV28, the J call TRBJ1-6; D is possibly TRBD1 (6 bases). CDR1 and CDR2 (germline): MDHEN, SYDVKM. This CDR3 is 15 amino acids long. Trimming left V 3 bases short and J 3 bases short, with 9 bases between. The CDR3 region is CASSFLQGYNSPLHF. The DNA of the CDR3 is TGTGCCAGCAGTTTTTTACAGGGCTATAATTCACCCCTCCACTTT.

V and J are TRBV28 and TRBJ2-3; 8 bases fit TRBD2. CDR1 and CDR2 (germline): MDHEN, SYDVKM. The J segment lost 3 bases and the V segment lost 8 bases, leaving 16 bases of the junction unmatched. The CDR3 has 17 amino acids. The CDR3 region is CASLRLTGTRGTDTQYF. The CDR3 nucleotides are TGTGCCAGCCTCAGGCTTACCGGGACTAGGGGGACAGATACGCAGTATTTT.

The chain is built from TRBV10-3 and TRBJ1-1; TRBD1 aligns across 8 bases. V gave up 0 bases and J gave up 5 bases; unmatched junction bases: 2. The CDR3 has 14 residues. Germline V gives CDR1 ENHRY, CDR2 SYGVKD. CDR3 bases: TGTGCCATCAGTGAGTCCAGGGGGCAGACTGAAGCTTTCTTT. Translated, it gives CAISESRGQTEAFF.

The CDR3 nucleotides read TGTGCCAGTAGTATAGCCCGGGACAGGCTAAACTATGGCTACACCTTC. Protein sequence: CASSIARDRLNYGYTF. This chain uses TRBV19 with TRBJ1-2; 8 bases align to TRBD1. This CDR3 comprises 16 residues. Germline values: CDR1 LNHDA, CDR2 SQIVND (reference sequence). The junction had 6 bases not matched to a gene; V was cut back by 1 base and J by 2 bases.

This sequence joins TRBV15 and TRBJ2-1; D may correspond to TRBD1 or TRBD2 (5 bases each). This CDR3 region has 14 residues. Per the germline V gene, CDR1 is LNHNV and CDR2 is YYDKDF (reference sequence). The ends were cut back, 6 bases at V and 3 bases at J, with 12 bases in the middle. This chain's CDR3 is CATSTGTFYNEQFF. The CDR3 bases are TGTGCCACCAGTACCGGGACGTTCTACAATGAGCAGTTCTTC.

The J gene is TRBJ2-7, the V gene TRBV4-3; D remains ambiguous. V gave up 2 bases and J gave up 1 base, with 12 bases separating them. There are 15 residues in the CDR3. Germline CDR1 is LGHNA and CDR2 is YSLEER. CDR3 bases: TGCGCCAGCAGCCAATCGGTAGTAAGTTCCTACGAGCAGTACTTC. Translation gives CASSQSVVSSYEQYF.

This clone was observed a few times. The chain combines TRBV6-1 with TRBJ2-7; 10 bases match TRBD1. From germline, CDR1 is MNHNS and CDR2 SASEGT. V shed 2 bases, J shed 4 bases, and the junction held 5 bases outside the gene matches. The CDR3 has 15 amino acids. The CDR3 sequence: CASSEWRQGAYEQYF. CDR3 nucleotides: TGTGCCAGCAGTGAATGGAGACAGGGGGCATACGAGCAGTACTTC.

J is TRBJ2-5 and V is TRBV7-8; TRBD2 aligns across 7 bases. The ends lost 5 bases at V and 1 base at J; junction bases unmatched: 7. The length of the CDR3 is 15 residues. Germline-derived CDR1 and CDR2 are SGHVS and FQNEAQ. CDR3 DNA sequence: TGTGCCAGCAGCCTAACTAGCGTCCCCCAAGAGACCCAGTACTTC. As protein: CASSLTSVPQETQYF.

This chain joins TRBV28 and TRBJ1-1; no firm D call. Germline values: CDR1 MDHEN, CDR2 SYDVKM. Trimming left V 5 bases short and J 11 bases short, with 9 bases between. The CDR3 contains 10 residues. CDR3 residues: CASSGSRAFF. The CDR3 DNA reads as TGTGCCAGCAGTGGCTCTCGGGCTTTCTTT.

The CDR3 here is CASSEGLANGADTQYF. The CDR3 nucleotides read TGTGCCAGCAGTGAAGGACTAGCTAACGGCGCAGATACGCAGTATTTT. The genes are TRBV6-1 and TRBJ2-3; TRBD2 agrees at 7 bases. The germline CDR1 and CDR2 sequences are MNHNS and SASEGT. Germline trimming cut 1 base from V and 4 bases from J; bases unmatched to any gene: 8. The CDR3 loop spans 16 amino acids.